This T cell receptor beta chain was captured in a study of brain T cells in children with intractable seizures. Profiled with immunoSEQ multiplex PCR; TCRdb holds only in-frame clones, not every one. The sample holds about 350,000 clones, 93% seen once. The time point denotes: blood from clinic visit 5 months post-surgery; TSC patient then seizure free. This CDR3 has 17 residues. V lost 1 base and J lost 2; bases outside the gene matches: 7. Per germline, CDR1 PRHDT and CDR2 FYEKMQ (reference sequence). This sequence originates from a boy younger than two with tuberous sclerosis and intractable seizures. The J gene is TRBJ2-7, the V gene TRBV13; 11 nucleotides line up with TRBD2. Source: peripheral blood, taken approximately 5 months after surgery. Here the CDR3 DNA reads TGTGCCAGCAGCTTAGTACTAGCGGGGGCTTCGACCTACGAGCAGTACTTC. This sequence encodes CASSLVLAGASTYEQYF.